What follows describes a single T cell receptor beta chain. The clone's antigen remains unknown. There are no base qualities to consult, and no much larger clone falls within one base. As encoded in the germline V gene (reference sequence), CDR1 is SGHKS while CDR2 is YYEKEE. From V the trimming removes 2 bases and from J it removes 6 bases, while the gene matches leave 12 bases of the junction unaccounted for. The CDR3 starts with the cysteine, ends with the phenylalanine, and has 17 residues. Solely the CDR3 DNA is kept, with 51 bases framed from the first base. TCRbeta CDR3 regions were amplified from genomic DNA using the immunoSEQ Assay, a bias-controlled multiplex PCR. The authors' pipeline ran thus. The number of nucleated cells in each sample was estimated from the amplification of reference gene primers within the assay. To quantify the absolute abundance of each unique TCRbeta CDR3 rearrangement, sequence reads were collapsed and filtered. Productive Simpson clonality was computed per sample as the square root of Simpson's diversity index over productive rearrangements. TCRdb took over this immuneACCESS table, retaining in-frame rearrangements with V and J assigned. Such tables are incomplete; in checked studies, under half of the missing clones stem from an unresolved V gene, and the remainder is unexplained. Clone size and the V and J calls come from that table; the DNA yielded D and trimming. The sample table records about 54,000 clones; 90% to 95% of these occur just once. Approximately 6.6% of the sample rests with the top ten.

These data come from a study of blood T cell repertoires in COVID-19 (dated by TCRdb to about 2020). Regarding the complete study: The collaborator samples originated in the United States, Italy and Spain and spanned the acute and convalescent phases of COVID-19. Where available, HLA class I and class II types were taken from metadata supplied by the sample provider and were not determined by assay-based typing. The dataset comprised deeply sampled blood TCRbeta repertoires from subjects exposed to, actively infected with, or recovered from COVID-19. Samples were obtained from the ongoing ImmuneRACE study (first 160 participants) and from some 1,200 subjects provided by 6 global collaborators. A freely available public database, intended as a resource for researchers studying the immune response to SARS-CoV-2, is where the repertoires were released. The prospective study material was composed of cDNA or gDNA derived from T cells, B-cell-depleted T cells, or PBMCs. Sample metadata almost always included a de-identified subject ID, COVID-19 status, age in years and sex. General findings and caveats noted by the study authors: The amount of clinical and demographic metadata varied by source and participant and was provided uncurated.

The collaborating institutions used their own protocols to collect whole blood in K2EDTA tubes. For TCRbeta analysis, collaborator samples were shipped as frozen whole blood, as isolated PBMCs, or as DNA extracted from either sample type. The TCR originated in a woman aged 55-70 years with active or convalescent COVID-19. Sequenced material: peripheral blood. The chain is assembled from TRBV5-5 and TRBJ2-3; 10 of the junction bases match TRBD2. In nucleotides, the sequence is TGTGCCAGCAGCTTAAGGAGGACTAGCGGTCTCGGGGATACGCAGTATTTT. This sequence encodes CASSLRRTSGLGDTQYF.